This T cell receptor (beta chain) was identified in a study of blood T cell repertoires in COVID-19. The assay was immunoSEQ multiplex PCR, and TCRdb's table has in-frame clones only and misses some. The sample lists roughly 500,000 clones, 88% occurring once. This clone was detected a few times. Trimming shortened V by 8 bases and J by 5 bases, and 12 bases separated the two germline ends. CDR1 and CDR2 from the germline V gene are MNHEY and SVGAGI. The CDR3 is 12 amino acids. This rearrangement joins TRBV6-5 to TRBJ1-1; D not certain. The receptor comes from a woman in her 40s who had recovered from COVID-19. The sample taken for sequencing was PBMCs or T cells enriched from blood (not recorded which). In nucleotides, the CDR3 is TGTGCCAGCTGTCGGGGAAGGACTGAAGCTTTCTTT. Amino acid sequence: CASCRGRTEAFF.